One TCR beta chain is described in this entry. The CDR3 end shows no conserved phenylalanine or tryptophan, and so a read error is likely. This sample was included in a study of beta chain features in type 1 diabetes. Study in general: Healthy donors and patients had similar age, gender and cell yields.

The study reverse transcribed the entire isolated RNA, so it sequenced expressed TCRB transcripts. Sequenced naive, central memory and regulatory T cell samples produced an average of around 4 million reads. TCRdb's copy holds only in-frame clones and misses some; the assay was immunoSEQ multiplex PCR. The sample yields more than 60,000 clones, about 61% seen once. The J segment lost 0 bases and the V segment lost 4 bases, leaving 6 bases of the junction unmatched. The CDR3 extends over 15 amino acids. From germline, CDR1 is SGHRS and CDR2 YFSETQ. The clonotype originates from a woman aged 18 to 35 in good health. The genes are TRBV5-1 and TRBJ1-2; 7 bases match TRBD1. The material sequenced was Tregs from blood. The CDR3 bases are TGCGCCAGCAGCAGAGGGACAGACTCTAACTATGGCTACACCCTC. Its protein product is CASSRGTDSNYGYTL.